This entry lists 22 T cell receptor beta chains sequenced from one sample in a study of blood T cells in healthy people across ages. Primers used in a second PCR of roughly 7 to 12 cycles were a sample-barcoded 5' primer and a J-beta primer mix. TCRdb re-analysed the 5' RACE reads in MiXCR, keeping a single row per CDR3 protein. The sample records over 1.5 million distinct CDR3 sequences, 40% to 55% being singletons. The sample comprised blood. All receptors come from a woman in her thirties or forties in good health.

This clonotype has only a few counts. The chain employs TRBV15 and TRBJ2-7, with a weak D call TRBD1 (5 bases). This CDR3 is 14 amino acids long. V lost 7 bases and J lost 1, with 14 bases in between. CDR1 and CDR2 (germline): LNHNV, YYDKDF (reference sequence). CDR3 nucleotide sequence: TGTGCCACCACCTCAGGGAAGGGGTCCTACGAGCAGTACTTC. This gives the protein CATTSGKGSYEQYF.

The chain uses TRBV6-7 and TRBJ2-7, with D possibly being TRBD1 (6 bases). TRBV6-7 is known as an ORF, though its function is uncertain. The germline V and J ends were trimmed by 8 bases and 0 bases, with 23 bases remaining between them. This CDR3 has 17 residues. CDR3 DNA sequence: TGTGCCAGCTCTACATTCACAGGGCTAAGCGACTCCTACGAGCAGTACTTC. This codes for CASSTFTGLSDSYEQYF.

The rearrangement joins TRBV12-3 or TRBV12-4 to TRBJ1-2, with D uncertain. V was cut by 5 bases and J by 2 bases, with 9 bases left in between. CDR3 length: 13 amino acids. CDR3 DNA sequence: TGTGCCAGCAGTGCGTTTATGAACTATGGCTACACCTTC. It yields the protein CASSAFMNYGYTF.

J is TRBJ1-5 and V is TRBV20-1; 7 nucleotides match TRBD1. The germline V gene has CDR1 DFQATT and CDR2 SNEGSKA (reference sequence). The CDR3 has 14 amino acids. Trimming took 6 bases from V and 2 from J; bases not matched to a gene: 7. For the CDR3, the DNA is TGCAGTGCCAGGGGGGGGGAAGGCAATCAGCCCCAGCATTTT. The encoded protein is CSARGGEGNQPQHF.

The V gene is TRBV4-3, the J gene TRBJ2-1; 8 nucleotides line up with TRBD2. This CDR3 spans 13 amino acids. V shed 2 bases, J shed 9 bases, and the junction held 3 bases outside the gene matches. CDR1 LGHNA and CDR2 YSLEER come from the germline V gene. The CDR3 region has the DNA TGCGCCAGCAGCCAATGGCGGGGGGCTGAGCAGTTCTTC. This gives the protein CASSQWRGAEQFF.

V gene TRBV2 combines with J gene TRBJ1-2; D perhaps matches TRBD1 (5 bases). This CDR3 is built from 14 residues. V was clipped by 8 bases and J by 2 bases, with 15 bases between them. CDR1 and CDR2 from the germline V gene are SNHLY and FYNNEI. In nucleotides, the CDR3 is TGTGCCAGCGGGGGGACGGGAAGAAACTATGGCTACACCTTC. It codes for CASGGTGRNYGYTF. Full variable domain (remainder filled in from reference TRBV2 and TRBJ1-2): EPEVTQTPSHQVTQMGQEVILRCVPISNHLYFYWYRQILGQKVEFLVSFYNNEISEKSEIFDDQFSVERPDGSNFTLKIRSTKLEDSAMYFCASGGTGRNYGYTFGSGTRLTVV.

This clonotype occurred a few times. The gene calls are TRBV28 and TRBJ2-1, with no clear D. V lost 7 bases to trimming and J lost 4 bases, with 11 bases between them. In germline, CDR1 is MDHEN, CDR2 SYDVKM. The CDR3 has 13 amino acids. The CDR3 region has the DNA TGTGCCAGCACTCGGCCCATTTACAATGAGCAGTTCTTC. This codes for CASTRPIYNEQFF.

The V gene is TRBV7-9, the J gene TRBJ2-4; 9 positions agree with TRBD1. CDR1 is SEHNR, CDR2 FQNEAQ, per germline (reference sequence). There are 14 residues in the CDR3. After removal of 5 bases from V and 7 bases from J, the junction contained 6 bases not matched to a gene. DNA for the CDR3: TGTGCCAGCAGCACACAGGGGGCGGCGAACATTCAGTACTTC. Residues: CASSTQGAANIQYF.

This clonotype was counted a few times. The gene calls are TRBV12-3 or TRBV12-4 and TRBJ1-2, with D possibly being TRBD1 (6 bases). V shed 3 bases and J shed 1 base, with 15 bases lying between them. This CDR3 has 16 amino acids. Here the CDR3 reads CASSFAGGYGNYGYTF. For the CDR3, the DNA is TGTGCCAGCAGTTTCGCGGGGGGCTATGGTAACTATGGCTACACCTTC.

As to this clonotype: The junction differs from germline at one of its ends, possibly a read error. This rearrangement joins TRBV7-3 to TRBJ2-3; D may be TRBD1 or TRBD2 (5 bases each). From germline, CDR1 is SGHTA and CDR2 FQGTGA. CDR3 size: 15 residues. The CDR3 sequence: CASSRTRERGDTQYF. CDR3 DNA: TGTGCCAGCAGTCGTACCCGAGAACGAGGGGATACACAGTATTTT.

The CDR3 nucleotides are TGTGCCAGCAGCCACGACAGTTCCCCCTATGGCTACACCTTC. Its protein is CASSHDSSPYGYTF. J is TRBJ1-2 and V is TRBV7-9; D possibly corresponds to TRBD1 (5 bases). CDR3 length: 14 amino acids. Trimming cost V 5 bases and J 4 bases, with 14 bases left between them. From germline, CDR1 is SEHNR and CDR2 FQNEAQ (reference sequence).

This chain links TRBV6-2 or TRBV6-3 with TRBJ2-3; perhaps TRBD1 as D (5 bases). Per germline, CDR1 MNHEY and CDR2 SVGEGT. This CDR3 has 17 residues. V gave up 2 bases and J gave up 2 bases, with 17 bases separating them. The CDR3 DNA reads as TGTGCCAGCAGTTACCGGGTCGACAGAACTAACACAGATACGCAGTATTTT. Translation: CASSYRVDRTNTDTQYF.

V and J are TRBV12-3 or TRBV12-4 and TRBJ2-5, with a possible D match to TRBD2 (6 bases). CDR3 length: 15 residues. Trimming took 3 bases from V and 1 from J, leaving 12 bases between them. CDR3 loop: CASSFPSSVQETQYF. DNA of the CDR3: TGTGCCAGCAGTTTTCCTTCTAGCGTCCAAGAGACCCAGTACTTC.

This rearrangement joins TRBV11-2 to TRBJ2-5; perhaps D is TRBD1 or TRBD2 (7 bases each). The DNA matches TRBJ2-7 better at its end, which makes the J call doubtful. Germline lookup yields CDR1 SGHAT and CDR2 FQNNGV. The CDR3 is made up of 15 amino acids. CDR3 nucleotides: TGTGCCAGCAGCCGTCGACAGGGAGGGGATTACGAGCAGTACTTC. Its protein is CASSRRQGGDYEQYF.

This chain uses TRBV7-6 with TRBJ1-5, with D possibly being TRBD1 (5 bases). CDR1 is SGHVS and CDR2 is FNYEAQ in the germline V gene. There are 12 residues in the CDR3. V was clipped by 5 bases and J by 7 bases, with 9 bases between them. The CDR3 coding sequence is TGTGCCAGCAGCGAGGGGTTCCAGCCCCAGCATTTT. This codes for CASSEGFQPQHF.

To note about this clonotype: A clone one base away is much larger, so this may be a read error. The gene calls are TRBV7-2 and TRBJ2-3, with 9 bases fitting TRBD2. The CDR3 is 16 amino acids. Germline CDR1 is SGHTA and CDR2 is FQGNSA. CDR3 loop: CASSPGGGGYTDTRYF. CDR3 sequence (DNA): TGTGCCAGCAGTCCTGGCGGGGGGGGATACACAGATACGCGGTATTTT.

The CDR3 loop reads CSVYSLQTDSYEQYF. The CDR3, as DNA: TGCAGCGTGTACTCCCTGCAGACAGACAGCTACGAGCAGTACTTC. The gene calls are TRBV29-1 and TRBJ2-7; a weak D match, TRBD1 (5 bases). Trimming took 6 bases from V and 3 from J, leaving 21 bases between them. Germline V gene sequence: CDR1 SQVTM, CDR2 ANQGSEA. The CDR3 loop spans 15 amino acids.

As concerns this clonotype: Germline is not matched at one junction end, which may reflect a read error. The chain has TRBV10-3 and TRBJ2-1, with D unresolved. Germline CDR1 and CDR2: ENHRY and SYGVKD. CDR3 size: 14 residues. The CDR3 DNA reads TGTGCCATCAGGGAGTCAACCAAACACAATGAGCAGTTCTTC. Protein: CAIRESTKHNEQFF.

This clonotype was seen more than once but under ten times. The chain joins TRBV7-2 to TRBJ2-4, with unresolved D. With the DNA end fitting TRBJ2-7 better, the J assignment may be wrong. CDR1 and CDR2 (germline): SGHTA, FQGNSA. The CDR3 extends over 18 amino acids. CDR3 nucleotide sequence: TGTGCCAGCAGCTTAGCTGCGGCGTTTTCATGGTCGTCGGACGAGCAGTACTTC. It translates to CASSLAAAFSWSSDEQYF.

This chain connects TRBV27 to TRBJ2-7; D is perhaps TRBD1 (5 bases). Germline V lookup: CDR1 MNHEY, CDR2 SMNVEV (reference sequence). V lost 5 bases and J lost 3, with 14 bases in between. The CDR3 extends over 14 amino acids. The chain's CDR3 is CASSPLTAGYEQYF. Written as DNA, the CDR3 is TGTGCCAGCAGTCCCTTGACAGCTGGCTACGAGCAGTACTTC.

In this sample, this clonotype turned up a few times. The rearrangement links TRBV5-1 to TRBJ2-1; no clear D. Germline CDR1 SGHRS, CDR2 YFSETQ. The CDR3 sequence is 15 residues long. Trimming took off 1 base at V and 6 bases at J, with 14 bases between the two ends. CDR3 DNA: TGCGCCAGCAGCTTGTATAGTTCCAGCACCAATGAGCAGTTCTTC. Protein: CASSLYSSSTNEQFF.

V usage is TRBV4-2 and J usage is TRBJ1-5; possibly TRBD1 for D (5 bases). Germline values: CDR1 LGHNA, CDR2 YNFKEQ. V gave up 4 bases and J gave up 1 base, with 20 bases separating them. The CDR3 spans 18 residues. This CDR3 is CASSPDPGHLLSNQPQHF. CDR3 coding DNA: TGTGCCAGCAGCCCCGACCCCGGACACCTATTGAGCAATCAGCCCCAGCATTTT.